The clone carrying this TCR beta chain came up once. The V and J ends lost 4 bases and 0 bases, in that order; junction bases with no gene match: 6. Germline CDR1 SGHRS, CDR2 YFSETQ. The CDR3 consists of 16 residues. The TCR beta repertoire was assessed by survey-level immunoSEQ sequencing. Clones were sequenced by immunoSEQ multiplex PCR, and TCRdb holds only the in-frame ones, with some missing. The profile shows 68,000 or so clones, roughly 93% of them singletons. The rearrangement joins TRBV5-1 to TRBJ1-2; 10 bases agree with TRBD1. The TCR comes from a middle-aged man with rheumatoid arthritis. Sequenced input: PBMCs. CDR3 bases: TGCGCCAGCAGCCAGTGGGGACAGGGGCCTAACTATGGCTACACCTTC. Amino acids: CASSQWGQGPNYGYTF.